Here is one TCR beta chain with its context. Genomic DNA template from tumor biopsies or peripheral blood, 616 ng to 6,004 ng input. Libraries were prepared by immunoSEQ multiplex PCR; TCRdb keeps only in-frame clonotypes and omits some of them. The sample records about 33,000 clones, around 80% being singletons. These data are taken from a study of T cells in tumors after PD-1 blockade. Study-level background: Patients had no prior checkpoint blockade, systemic immunosuppressants, or anti-cancer therapy within 4 weeks. During anti-PD-1 treatment, some patients continued daily vismodegib 150 mg.

The receptor comes from a human donor with basal cell carcinoma. The sequenced sample was PBMCs, obtained before anti-PD-1 treatment.

The CDR3 region is CASSDLGHAFF. Here the CDR3 DNA reads TGTGCCAGCAGTGACCTCGGGCACGCTTTCTTT. V usage is TRBV25-1 and J usage is TRBJ1-1; D not certain. Trimming stripped 3 bases from V and 11 bases from J, with 10 bases between. Germline values: CDR1 MGHDK, CDR2 SYGVNS. The CDR3 spans 11 residues. Drawing the rest from reference TRBV25-1 and TRBJ1-1, the complete variable domain is EADIYQTPRYLVIGTGKKITLECSQTMGHDKMYWYQQDPGMELHLIHYSYGVNSTEKGDLSSESTVSRIRTEHFPLTLESARPSHTSQYLCASSDLGHAFFGQGTRLTVV.